This passage covers 12 T cell receptor beta chains from one sample sequenced in a study of blood T cell repertoires in COVID-19. The assay was immunoSEQ multiplex PCR, and TCRdb's table has in-frame clones only and misses some. This table holds approximately 150,000 clones, approximately 80% found once. Sequenced: PBMCs or T cells enriched from blood (not recorded which). These receptor sequences come from a man aged 45-60 years who had recovered from COVID-19.

The V gene is TRBV20-1, the J gene TRBJ1-2; D uncertain. This CDR3 has 10 amino acids. V lost 3 bases and J lost 5, with 4 bases in between. CDR1 is DFQATT, CDR2 SNEGSKA, per germline (reference sequence). The CDR3 DNA sequence: TGCAGTGCTAGGGCTTATGGCTACACCTTC. It encodes CSARAYGYTF.

The rearrangement joins TRBV7-9 to TRBJ1-1, with TRBD1 matching 9 bases. The V segment lost 7 bases and the J segment 2 bases; nucleotides outside the gene matches: 5. The CDR3 has 14 residues. CDR1 is SEHNR, CDR2 FQNEAQ, per germline (reference sequence). CDR3 sequence (DNA): TGTGCCAGCACCAGGACAGGGGAAAACACTGAAGCTTTCTTT. It specifies CASTRTGENTEAFF.

This clone was observed a handful of times. This chain connects TRBV11-2 to TRBJ1-1; 8 nucleotides line up with TRBD1. Germline V lookup: CDR1 SGHAT, CDR2 FQNNGV. The junction had 5 bases not matched to a gene; V was cut back by 7 bases and J by 1 base. This CDR3 region has 14 residues. DNA of the CDR3: TGTGCCAGCAAAACAGGGGGATCGAACACTGAAGCTTTCTTT. It encodes CASKTGGSNTEAFF.

The chain links TRBV7-9 to TRBJ1-3; 7 nucleotides match TRBD1. The CDR3 has 13 residues. Germline CDR1 is SEHNR and CDR2 is FQNEAQ (reference sequence). The V segment lost 5 bases and the J segment 8 bases; nucleotides outside the gene matches: 6. In nucleotides, the CDR3 is TGTGCCAGCAGCCACGCAGGGGGAGACACCATATATTTT. Protein sequence: CASSHAGGDTIYF.

This sequence joins TRBV20-1 and TRBJ2-7, with D perhaps matching TRBD1 (5 bases). The CDR3 consists of 12 residues. Germline CDR1 is DFQATT and CDR2 is SNEGSKA (reference sequence). V was cut by 3 bases and J by 3 bases, with 9 bases left in between. CDR3 residues: CSASSRDYEQYF. The CDR3 nucleotides are TGCAGTGCTAGTAGCAGGGACTACGAGCAGTACTTC.

The chain carries TRBV18 and TRBJ1-6, with 10 bases that match TRBD1. Germline CDR1 reads KGHSH; CDR2 reads LQKENI. Trimming at V came to 3 bases and at J to 6 bases, leaving 8 bases not matched to a gene. CDR3 length: 17 amino acids. The CDR3 bases are TGTGCCAGCTCACCGACGGGACAGGGGATAGGTAATTCACCCCTCCACTTT. Encoded protein: CASSPTGQGIGNSPLHF.

CDR3 in amino acids: CASSFTGIANQPQHF. The CDR3 DNA reads as TGTGCCAGCAGCTTCACAGGGATTGCTAATCAGCCCCAGCATTTT. The chain links TRBV7-8 to TRBJ1-5; possibly TRBD1 for D (6 bases). CDR1 SGHVS and CDR2 FQNEAQ come from the germline V gene. This CDR3 is 15 amino acids long. The V end was cut by 3 bases, the J end by 4 bases, with 13 bases between.

This clone showed up just a few times. In DNA, the CDR3 is TGTGCCAGCAGTCGGACAGTCTCTAATGAAAAACTGTTTTTT. This translates into CASSRTVSNEKLFF. The chain recombines TRBV6-5 with TRBJ1-4; D possibly corresponds to TRBD1 (6 bases). This CDR3 comprises 14 residues. CDR1 is MNHEY, CDR2 SVGAGI, per germline. V was pared by 5 bases and J by 3 bases, with 10 bases between.

V is TRBV5-1 and J is TRBJ1-1; tentative D call: TRBD1 (5 bases). Germline loops: CDR1 SGHRS, CDR2 YFSETQ. Trimming cost V 1 base and J 4 bases, with 14 bases left between them. CDR3 size: 15 residues. The CDR3 here is CASSLRQGGGTEAFF. CDR3 nucleotides: TGCGCCAGCAGCTTGAGGCAAGGCGGGGGCACTGAAGCTTTCTTT.

The chain is built from TRBV5-6 and TRBJ1-4, with 7 bases identical to TRBD1. This CDR3 has 15 residues. The trim removed 5 bases at V and 0 bases at J, leaving 4 bases unmatched. Germline CDR1 is SGHDT and CDR2 is YYEEEE. CDR3 region: CASSSQGATNEKLFF. The DNA of the CDR3 is TGTGCCAGCAGTTCGCAGGGGGCAACTAATGAAAAACTGTTTTTT.

The chain uses TRBV2 and TRBJ1-2; 7 positions match TRBD1. Germline-derived CDR1 and CDR2 are SNHLY and FYNNEI. There are 13 residues in the CDR3. The junction had 3 bases not matched to a gene; V was cut back by 4 bases and J by 4 bases. CDR3 loop: CASSVGQSYGYTF. The CDR3 DNA follows: TGTGCCAGCAGTGTGGGACAGAGCTATGGCTACACCTTC. The full variable domain, in which reference TRBV2 and TRBJ1-2 provide the parts outside the CDR3, is EPEVTQTPSHQVTQMGQEVILRCVPISNHLYFYWYRQILGQKVEFLVSFYNNEISEKSEIFDDQFSVERPDGSNFTLKIRSTKLEDSAMYFCASSVGQSYGYTFGSGTRLTVV.

The CDR3 nucleotides read TGTGCCAGCAGCATACGGGACAGGAGGAACACTGAAGCTTTCTTT. Amino acids: CASSIRDRRNTEAFF. The chain has TRBV3-1 (or the pseudogene TRBV3-2) and TRBJ1-1; TRBD1 matches 8 bases. CDR3 size: 15 residues. Per germline, CDR1 LGHDT and CDR2 YNNKEL (reference sequence). V gave up 5 bases and J gave up 1 base; unmatched junction bases: 6.